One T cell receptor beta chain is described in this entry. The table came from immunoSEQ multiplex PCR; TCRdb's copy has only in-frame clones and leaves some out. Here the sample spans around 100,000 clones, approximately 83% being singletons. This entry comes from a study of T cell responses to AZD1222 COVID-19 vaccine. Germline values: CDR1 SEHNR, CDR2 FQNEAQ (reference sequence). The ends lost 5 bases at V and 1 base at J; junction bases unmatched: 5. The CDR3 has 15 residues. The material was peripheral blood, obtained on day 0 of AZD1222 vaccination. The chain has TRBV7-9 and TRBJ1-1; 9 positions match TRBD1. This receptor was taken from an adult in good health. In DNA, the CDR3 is TGTGCCAGCAGCCCACCGGGACAGGGGAACACTGAAGCTTTCTTT. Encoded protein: CASSPPGQGNTEAFF.